This TCR beta chain emerged from a study of human T cells and chemical hapten exposure. Study information: Subjects had 2% DPC placed on about 2 cm by about 2 cm of upper inner arm skin for sensitization. Study results and limitations: The donors suffered from alopecia, so their immune response may not match that of healthy people. No change in TCRs above 1 in 1000 frequency was produced by DPC sensitization.

The table lists this clonotype with a few counts. Its target is not known. Trimming removed 0 bases from V and 5 bases from J, with 7 bases in between. Looked up from germline, CDR1 is SGHVS and CDR2 is FNYEAQ. CDR3 length: 13 residues. In the study's own analysis: Sample-level TCR yields exhibited a median of around 93,000, with a range of about 20,000 to 700,000. A single record per CDR3 protein comes from TCRdb applying MiXCR to the RACE reads. The V and J calls, along with clone size, are taken from TCRdb and not from the paper's own processing. The table includes 95,000 to 150,000 distinct CDR3 sequences, approximately 13% detected once. Time point specified: pre-sensitization, week 0. Documented treatment: therapeutic diphenylcyclopropenone sensitization with weekly scalp DPC.

The sample in question was whole blood, obtained in connection with sensitization to the hapten diphenylcyclopropenone (DPC). The gene calls are TRBV7-6 and TRBJ2-5; D is uncertain. The receptor was derived from a woman aged 18-29 years with alopecia areata. Some clones in this sample may be carry-over from other donors' samples. CDR3 loop: CASSLAGWETQYF. The CDR3 region has the DNA TGTGCCAGCAGCTTAGCGGGCTGGGAGACCCAGTACTTC.